This passage covers 32 T cell receptor beta chains from one sample sequenced in a study of identical twins. TCRdb independently ran MiXCR on the 5' RACE reads; one entry per CDR3 protein. Of approximately 190,000 distinct CDR3 sequences in the sample, about 16% were seen once. These records were also assigned to another study, of T cells expressing NK-cell markers.

The sample comprised CD8+ T cells sorted from blood. These receptors were taken from a young woman in good health.

This clonotype was counted many times. The rearrangement joins TRBV5-1 to TRBJ2-7; TRBD2 matches 11 bases. CDR3 length: 15 amino acids. V lost 0 bases to trimming and J lost 3 bases; unmatched junction nucleotides: 2. CDR1 is SGHRS and CDR2 is YFSETQ in the germline V gene. CDR3 nucleotides: TGCGCCAGCAGCTTGGAAACTAGCGGGAGCTACGAGCAGTACTTC. This sequence encodes CASSLETSGSYEQYF.

The table lists this clonotype with a few counts. The chain couples TRBV7-2 to TRBJ2-2; D not resolved. The CDR3 totals 14 residues. V was cut by 5 bases and J by 6 bases, with 13 bases left in between. Germline lookup yields CDR1 SGHTA and CDR2 FQGNSA. CDR3: CASSSLGVPGELFF. The CDR3 DNA reads TGTGCCAGCAGCAGCCTTGGGGTCCCCGGGGAGCTGTTTTTT.

This CDR3 is CSARDSQATNEKLFF. As DNA, the CDR3 is TGCAGTGCTAGAGATTCGCAGGCAACTAATGAAAAACTGTTTTTT. The V gene is TRBV20-1, the J gene TRBJ1-4; D not resolved. This CDR3 has 15 amino acids. V lost 0 bases and J lost 0, with 8 bases in between. The germline V gene has CDR1 DFQATT and CDR2 SNEGSKA (reference sequence).

This clonotype was seen a few times. V and J are TRBV27 and TRBJ2-2; no clear D. Germline CDR1 and CDR2: MNHEY and SMNVEV (reference sequence). Trimming stripped 4 bases from V and 6 bases from J, with 12 bases between. This CDR3 contains 14 residues. The CDR3 DNA follows: TGTGCCAGCAGTTCGCTTCTGTTTCCCGGGGAGCTGTTTTTT. The encoded protein is CASSSLLFPGELFF.

The chain has TRBV10-2 and TRBJ2-5, with D uncertain. V dropped 0 bases and J dropped 1 base, with 12 bases sitting between them. This CDR3 has 16 residues. Germline lookup yields CDR1 WSHSY and CDR2 SAAADI. In DNA, the CDR3 is TGCGCCAGCAGTGAGTCGAGAAGGGCATTCCAAGAGACCCAGTACTTC. Translating gives CASSESRRAFQETQYF.

This clonotype was seen many times. V gene TRBV25-1 combines with J gene TRBJ2-1; D is uncertain. Germline CDR1 is MGHDK and CDR2 is SYGVNS. Trimming removed 8 bases at V and 8 bases at J, with 10 bases between. This CDR3 is built from 11 residues. CDR3 loop: CASGPGDEQFF. DNA for the CDR3: TGTGCCAGCGGGCCAGGCGATGAGCAGTTCTTC. Complete variable domain (other parts from reference TRBV25-1 and TRBJ2-1): EADIYQTPRYLVIGTGKKITLECSQTMGHDKMYWYQQDPGMELHLIHYSYGVNSTEKGDLSSESTVSRIRTEHFPLTLESARPSHTSQYLCASGPGDEQFFGPGTRLTVL.

This clonotype was detected many times. This chain links TRBV16 with TRBJ1-2; D not resolved. The CDR3 has 13 residues. Trimming took 0 bases from V and 8 from J, leaving 10 bases between them. Germline CDR1 is KGHSY and CDR2 is FQNENV. Here the CDR3 reads CASSQSRDRGYTF. The CDR3 coding sequence is TGTGCCAGCAGCCAATCGAGAGACCGGGGCTACACCTTC. The variable domain in full, completed from reference TRBV16 and TRBJ1-2, reads GEEVAQTPKHLVRGEGQKAKLYCAPIKGHSYVFWYQQVLKNEFKFLISFQNENVFDETGMPKERFSAKCLPNSPCSLEIQATKLEDSAVYFCASSQSRDRGYTFGSGTRLTVV.

The sample holds many counts of this clonotype. The chain uses TRBV4-1 and TRBJ2-6; D uncertain. Germline CDR1 is MGHRA and CDR2 is YSYEKL. V was clipped by 0 bases and J by 4 bases, with 4 bases between them. The CDR3 is made up of 14 amino acids. In DNA, the CDR3 is TGCGCCAGCAGCCAAGATCCCGGGGCCAACGTCCTGACTTTC. This codes for CASSQDPGANVLTF.

The gene calls are TRBV19 and TRBJ2-2; 9 positions match TRBD2. Germline-derived CDR1 and CDR2 are LNHDA and SQIVND (reference sequence). J was trimmed by 3 bases and V by 5 bases; bases with no gene match: 7. The CDR3 extends over 16 amino acids. Here the CDR3 DNA reads TGTGCCAGTAGTTCTCTAGCGGGAAGGGACACCGGGGAGCTGTTTTTT. It codes for CASSSLAGRDTGELFF.

The chain combines TRBV5-6 with TRBJ2-1; 12 bases map to TRBD2. From germline, CDR1 is SGHDT and CDR2 YYEEEE. The CDR3 runs 18 residues. With V trimmed by 4 bases and J by 4 bases, 12 bases remained unmatched. CDR3 sequence: CASSTARTSGVRYNEQFF. CDR3 nucleotide sequence: TGTGCCAGCAGCACCGCCCGGACTAGCGGGGTTAGATACAATGAGCAGTTCTTC.

This chain links TRBV10-3 with TRBJ2-5; D gene unclear. Looked up from germline, CDR1 is ENHRY and CDR2 is SYGVKD. There are 14 residues in the CDR3. V was trimmed by 3 bases and J by 1 base, leaving 9 bases between them. CDR3 in amino acids: CAISDLGSQETQYF. CDR3 coding DNA: TGTGCCATCAGTGACTTAGGGTCCCAAGAGACCCAGTACTTC.

The genes are TRBV20-1 and TRBJ2-3; D is unresolved. The CDR3 totals 12 residues. Looked up from germline, CDR1 is DFQATT and CDR2 is SNEGSKA (reference sequence). The germline V and J ends were trimmed by 6 bases and 4 bases, with 11 bases remaining between them. The CDR3 loop is CSASQEPDTQYF. CDR3 nucleotide sequence: TGCAGTGCGTCGCAGGAACCAGATACGCAGTATTTT.

Only a few counts were recorded for this clonotype. V usage is TRBV5-5 and J usage is TRBJ2-7, with 8 bases aligning to TRBD1. The CDR3 sequence is 16 residues long. The V gene's germline CDR1 is SGHKS and CDR2 YYEKEE (reference sequence). V trimming: 3 bases; J trimming: 5 bases; junction bases outside the gene matches: 13. In DNA, the CDR3 is TGTGCCAGCAGCTGGGTCCCCGGGACAGGTCACAACGAGCAGTACTTC. It is translated as CASSWVPGTGHNEQYF.

There are a few counts of this clonotype. This chain uses TRBV7-9 with TRBJ2-1; the match to TRBD2 covers 9 bases. Trimming cost V 5 bases and J 7 bases; bases outside gene matches: 9. The CDR3 has 15 amino acids. Germline V lookup: CDR1 SEHNR, CDR2 FQNEAQ (reference sequence). Here the CDR3 DNA reads TGTGCCAGCAGCCGGGCCGGGACTAGCCTTAATGAGCAGTTCTTC. Protein sequence: CASSRAGTSLNEQFF.

This rearrangement joins TRBV6-6 to TRBJ1-1, with D uncertain. The CDR3 loop spans 13 amino acids. V gave up 6 bases and J gave up 0 bases, with 8 bases separating them. Looked up from germline, CDR1 is MNHNY and CDR2 is SVGAGI (reference sequence). This CDR3 reads CASRFLMNTEAFF. The CDR3 nucleotides read TGTGCCAGCAGGTTCTTAATGAACACTGAAGCTTTCTTT.

The chain combines TRBV12-3 or TRBV12-4 with TRBJ2-2; 7 nucleotides line up with TRBD2. The V gene end was trimmed by 6 bases and the J gene end by 5 bases; junction bases not matched to a gene: 9. The CDR3 length is 15 residues. This CDR3 is CASSPGPAGTGELFF. In DNA, the CDR3 is TGTGCCAGCAGCCCCGGTCCAGCGGGGACCGGGGAGCTGTTTTTT.

This clonotype showed up just a few times. This rearrangement joins TRBV6-2 or TRBV6-3 to TRBJ2-5; D is unclear. Trimming removed 0 bases from V and 1 base from J, with 12 bases in between. This CDR3 is built from 16 residues. CDR1 and CDR2 from the germline V gene are MNHEY and SVGEGT. The CDR3 nucleotides are TGTGCCAGCAGTTACTCAAGAAACCCTTTCCAAGAGACCCAGTACTTC. This translates into CASSYSRNPFQETQYF.

This clonotype was seen a few times. The rearrangement uses TRBV5-1 and TRBJ1-2; the D is unclear. Germline V gives CDR1 SGHRS, CDR2 YFSETQ. The CDR3 covers 13 residues. V shed 0 bases and J shed 4 bases, with 7 bases lying between them. CDR3 DNA: TGCGCCAGCAGCTTGGAGGGCACCTATGGCTACACCTTC. It encodes CASSLEGTYGYTF.

This clonotype has a handful of counts. The V call is TRBV20-1, the J call TRBJ2-2; a possible D gene is TRBD1 (6 bases). The CDR3 consists of 17 residues. From germline, CDR1 is DFQATT and CDR2 SNEGSKA (reference sequence). Trimming took off 2 bases at V and 0 bases at J, with 16 bases between the two ends. CDR3 in DNA: TGCAGTGCTAGATCAGGGGAAACACAACCGAACACCGGGGAGCTGTTTTTT. Its protein is CSARSGETQPNTGELFF.

This chain connects TRBV7-3 to TRBJ2-1; TRBD2 agrees at 10 bases. The germline V gene encodes CDR1 SGHTA and CDR2 FQGTGA. There are 16 residues in the CDR3. Germline trimming cut 4 bases from V and 7 bases from J; bases unmatched to any gene: 10. The DNA of the CDR3 is TGTGCCAGCAGCTCCGCTGGGACTAGCGTCATGAATGAGCAGTTCTTC. This sequence encodes CASSSAGTSVMNEQFF.

DNA for the CDR3: TGTGCCAGCGGCGCCGATAGCGGGGGCCCCTACAATGAGCAGTTCTTC. Protein: CASGADSGGPYNEQFF. The rearrangement uses TRBV6-4 and TRBJ2-1; 9 bases fit TRBD2. The V segment lost 8 bases and the J segment 2 bases; nucleotides outside the gene matches: 10. CDR1 MRHNA and CDR2 SNTAGT come from the germline V gene. CDR3 size: 16 residues.

CDR3 protein: CASSLSTGGPNNEQFF. CDR3 bases: TGTGCCAGCAGCTTATCGACAGGGGGCCCCAACAATGAGCAGTTCTTC. The chain is built from TRBV11-2 and TRBJ2-1; 10 nucleotides agree with TRBD1. After removal of 2 bases from V and 5 bases from J, the junction contained 6 bases not matched to a gene. In germline, CDR1 is SGHAT, CDR2 FQNNGV. The CDR3 loop spans 16 amino acids.

This clonotype has only a few counts. The genes are TRBV6-1 and TRBJ2-7, with TRBD1 matching over 9 bases. The V and J ends lost 6 bases and 5 bases, in that order; junction bases with no gene match: 11. From germline, CDR1 is MNHNS and CDR2 SASEGT. This CDR3 has 15 residues. The CDR3 DNA reads TGTGCCAGCAGATCGGCCGGGACAGGGAGCCACGAGCAGTACTTC. Translated: CASRSAGTGSHEQYF.

This sequence joins TRBV7-9 and TRBJ1-1; tentatively, D is TRBD1 (6 bases). The germline V gene encodes CDR1 SEHNR and CDR2 FQNEAQ (reference sequence). The ends were cut back, 0 bases at V and 1 base at J, with 9 bases in the middle. The CDR3 runs 15 residues. CDR3: CASSLAQGRNTEAFF. The CDR3 nucleotides read TGTGCCAGCAGCTTAGCACAGGGACGGAACACTGAAGCTTTCTTT.

This clonotype was seen a few times. The gene calls are TRBV7-9 and TRBJ2-7; D is unresolved. The CDR3 spans 13 residues. CDR1 is SEHNR and CDR2 is FQNEAQ in the germline V gene (reference sequence). V gave up 5 bases and J gave up 5 bases, with 13 bases separating them. Written as DNA, the CDR3 is TGTGCCAGCAGCCAAACCCTCCCGGACGAGCAGTACTTC. This gives the protein CASSQTLPDEQYF.

This clonotype was counted a few times. The V and J genes are TRBV7-7 and TRBJ2-5, with D possibly being TRBD1 (7 bases). The V gene's germline CDR1 is SSHAT and CDR2 FNYEAQ (reference sequence). CDR3 length equals 15 residues. The V gene lost 5 bases and the J gene lost 1 base, with 14 bases spanning the gap. The CDR3 here is CASSPRQGLQETQYF. CDR3 bases: TGTGCCAGCAGCCCCCGACAGGGACTCCAAGAGACCCAGTACTTC.

The J gene is TRBJ2-7, the V gene TRBV6-1, with 10 bases matching TRBD2. CDR1 and CDR2 from the germline V gene are MNHNS and SASEGT. V lost 11 bases to trimming and J lost 1 base; unmatched junction nucleotides: 11. The CDR3 has 15 residues. CDR3 bases: TGTGCCGCGGCGTGGCATAGCGGGAGGTCCTACGAGCAGTACTTC. This translates into CAAAWHSGRSYEQYF.

The V and J genes are TRBV12-3 or TRBV12-4 and TRBJ2-4; D may be TRBD1 or TRBD2 (6 bases each). V lost 2 bases to trimming and J lost 14 bases, with 16 bases between them. The CDR3 is 13 amino acids. The CDR3 reads CASSLNLGGDKYF. The CDR3 DNA reads TGTGCCAGCAGTTTAAATCTCGGAGGGGACAAGTACTTC.

This clonotype has just a few counts. The chain links TRBV6-1 to TRBJ2-7; D assignment may be TRBD1 or TRBD2 (7 bases each). The CDR3 covers 14 residues. Trimming took off 6 bases at V and 2 bases at J, with 14 bases between the two ends. Per the germline V gene, CDR1 is MNHNS and CDR2 is SASEGT. CDR3 DNA sequence: TGTGCCAGCAGGGACCCAGGGGGGGCCTACGAGCAGTACTTC. Translating gives CASRDPGGAYEQYF.

Worth noting for this clonotype: At one end the junction does not follow the germline gene, possibly because of a read error. This chain connects TRBV20-1 to TRBJ2-3; 9 nucleotides match TRBD2. CDR1 and CDR2 (germline): DFQATT, SNEGSKA (reference sequence). CDR3 length: 12 residues. CDR3 loop: CSSSGGTDTQYF. The CDR3 nucleotides read TGCAGTTCTAGCGGGGGCACAGATACGCAGTATTTT.

The chain joins TRBV14 to TRBJ1-4; the D is unclear. V was trimmed by 4 bases and J by 8 bases, leaving 11 bases between them. Germline-derived CDR1 and CDR2 are SGHDN and FVKESK. CDR3 length: 13 amino acids. The CDR3 spells CASSPGGREKLFF. CDR3 nucleotide sequence: TGTGCCAGCAGCCCCGGCGGAAGGGAAAAACTGTTTTTT. Together with reference TRBV14 and TRBJ1-4, the CDR3 gives the full variable domain: EAGVTQFPSHSVIEKGQTVTLRCDPISGHDNLYWYRRVMGKEIKFLLHFVKESKQDESGMPNNRFLAERTGGTYSTLKVQPAELEDSGVYFCASSPGGREKLFFGSGTQLSVL.

This clonotype was seen only a few times. The CDR3, as DNA: TGTGCCAGCAGATCAACAGGGGCACAGTACTTC. It is translated as CASRSTGAQYF. V is TRBV12-3 or TRBV12-4 and J is TRBJ2-5, with 7 bases matching TRBD1. The CDR3 runs 11 residues. The V segment lost 6 bases and the J segment 11 bases; nucleotides outside the gene matches: 6.